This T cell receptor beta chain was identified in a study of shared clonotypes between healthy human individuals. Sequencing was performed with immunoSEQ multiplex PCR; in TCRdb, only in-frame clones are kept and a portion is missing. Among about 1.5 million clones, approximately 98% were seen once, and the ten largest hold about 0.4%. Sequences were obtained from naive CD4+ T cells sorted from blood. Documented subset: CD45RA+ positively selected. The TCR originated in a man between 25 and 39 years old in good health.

The CDR3 DNA reads TGTGCCACCACCGGGACATCTACCGACGAGCAGTACTTC. It codes for CATTGTSTDEQYF. The gene calls are TRBV10-3 and TRBJ2-7, with D perhaps matching TRBD1 (6 bases). The CDR3 sequence is 13 residues long. Trimming took 10 bases from V and 5 from J, leaving 18 bases between them. Germline lookup yields CDR1 ENHRY and CDR2 SYGVKD.